One sample yielded the 30 T cell receptor beta chains listed below, sequenced in a study of cytomegalovirus exposure and HLA in healthy donors. PCR primers comprised 60 Vbeta and 13 Jbeta primers. Here immunoSEQ multiplex PCR was the method, and the copy in TCRdb shows in-frame clones only, minus some. The repertoire includes some 150,000 clones, just under 70% of them detected once, and around 4% sits in the top ten. Sequenced input: PBMCs. These receptors came from a man in his sixties in good health and CMV-seronegative.

This clone came up once. V gene TRBV5-1 combines with J gene TRBJ2-7; 10 positions match TRBD2. The CDR3 totals 16 residues. Germline V gene lookup returns CDR1 SGHRS and CDR2 YFSETQ. The V gene end was trimmed by 2 bases and the J gene end by 0 bases; junction bases not matched to a gene: 5. CDR3 sequence (DNA): TGCGCCAGCAGCTTAGGACTAGCGGCGGACTCCTACGAGCAGTACTTC. Amino acid sequence: CASSLGLAADSYEQYF.

The chain is built from TRBV4-3 and TRBJ2-5; 8 bases fit TRBD2. The CDR3 has 17 residues. Germline CDR1 LGHNA, CDR2 YSLEER. The V segment lost 0 bases and the J segment 4 bases; nucleotides outside the gene matches: 10. The CDR3 bases are TGCGCCAGCAGCCAAGACCCCCCAGCGGGAGAGGGAGAGACCCAGTACTTC. This gives the protein CASSQDPPAGEGETQYF.

V is TRBV6-5 and J is TRBJ1-2; D is undetermined. Looked up from germline, CDR1 is MNHEY and CDR2 is SVGAGI. V lost 6 bases and J lost 2, with 13 bases in between. This CDR3 is built from 14 residues. The DNA for the CDR3 is TGTGCCAGCAGATTATCTGGGAGCAACTATGGCTACACCTTC. As protein: CASRLSGSNYGYTF.

This clone was seen only a few times. The chain carries TRBV6-1 and TRBJ2-3; no clear D gene. Germline assignment: CDR1 MNHNS and CDR2 SASEGT. This CDR3 is 14 amino acids long. V was clipped by 4 bases and J by 3 bases, with 11 bases between them. The CDR3 region has the DNA TGTGCCAGCAGTGCCCATTCCGAGACAGATACGCAGTATTTT. This translates into CASSAHSETDTQYF.

The chain joins TRBV5-1 to TRBJ2-1, with D tentatively TRBD2 (6 bases). V gave up 0 bases and J gave up 7 bases, with 11 bases separating them. The CDR3 is made up of 14 amino acids. Germline CDR1 SGHRS, CDR2 YFSETQ. The CDR3 DNA is TGCGCCAGCAGCTTGGGGCTAGCGAGGAATGAGCAGTTCTTC. It codes for CASSLGLARNEQFF.

This chain uses TRBV30 with TRBJ2-2; tentatively, D is TRBD1 (5 bases). There are 14 residues in the CDR3. The germline gives CDR1 GTSNPN, CDR2 SVGIG (reference sequence). V lost 2 bases and J lost 4, with 11 bases in between. CDR3 DNA: TGTGCCTGGAGTAAGCAGGGCGGCACCGGGGAGCTGTTTTTT. This gives the protein CAWSKQGGTGELFF.

The rearrangement joins TRBV11-3 to TRBJ2-3; 7 nucleotides match TRBD2. Unmatched junction bases numbered 7, after V lost 3 bases and J lost 4 bases. The germline V gene has CDR1 SGHNT and CDR2 YENEEA. CDR3 size: 15 residues. The CDR3 region has the DNA TGTGCCAGCAGCTTCGGTGGGAGGGCGGCAGATACGCAGTATTTT. Protein sequence: CASSFGGRAADTQYF.

The V call is TRBV7-2, the J call TRBJ1-2; D is uncertain. The V end was cut by 5 bases, the J end by 2 bases, with 12 bases between. The CDR3 extends over 14 amino acids. Germline CDR1 reads SGHTA; CDR2 reads FQGNSA. In nucleotides, the CDR3 is TGTGCCAGCAGCCTACGGGATAGGAACTATGGCTACACCTTC. Translating it yields CASSLRDRNYGYTF.

The rearrangement joins TRBV5-4 to TRBJ2-1, with 11 bases aligning to TRBD2. This CDR3 region has 15 residues. CDR1 SGHNT and CDR2 YYREEE come from the germline V gene (reference sequence). V trimming: 1 base; J trimming: 6 bases; junction bases outside the gene matches: 3. The CDR3 region is CASSLTSGRPNEQFF. In DNA form, the CDR3 reads TGTGCCAGCAGCTTGACTAGCGGGAGACCCAATGAGCAGTTCTTC.

V is TRBV5-6 and J is TRBJ2-3, with a tentative D call TRBD1 (6 bases). CDR3 length: 14 residues. Germline V gene lookup returns CDR1 SGHDT and CDR2 YYEEEE. V lost 3 bases and J 5 bases, leaving 13 bases between the germline ends. The CDR3: CASSYRDRIDTQYF. CDR3 nucleotide sequence: TGTGCCAGCAGCTACCGAGACAGGATAGATACGCAGTATTTT.

This clone was observed a few times. The chain links TRBV18 to TRBJ2-3; D perhaps matches TRBD2 (6 bases). V lost 3 bases to trimming and J lost 0 bases, with 10 bases between them. The germline V gene has CDR1 KGHSH and CDR2 LQKENI. This CDR3 contains 15 residues. CDR3 protein: CASSPGGPSTDTQYF. The CDR3 region has the DNA TGTGCCAGCTCACCCGGAGGGCCCAGCACAGATACGCAGTATTTT.

The chain links TRBV15 to TRBJ2-2; 7 nucleotides match TRBD2. The CDR3 extends over 18 amino acids. Germline values: CDR1 LNHNV, CDR2 YYDKDF (reference sequence). Trimming removed 0 bases from V and 4 bases from J; junction bases left unmatched: 11. The CDR3, as DNA: TGTGCCACCAGCAGAGATGTGGGGCTAGCGGCACTCACCGGGGAGCTGTTTTTT. Its translation is CATSRDVGLAALTGELFF.

The V gene is TRBV5-1, the J gene TRBJ2-5, with D maybe TRBD1 (6 bases). The germline V and J ends were trimmed by 4 bases and 5 bases, with 15 bases remaining between them. Per germline, CDR1 SGHRS and CDR2 YFSETQ. The CDR3 consists of 14 residues. The CDR3 bases are TGCGCCAGCAGCCTGACCGGGACAAGGGAGACCCAGTACTTC. Amino acids: CASSLTGTRETQYF.

The chain recombines TRBV5-1 with TRBJ2-7; 11 nucleotides align to TRBD2. This CDR3 region has 18 residues. Per the germline V gene, CDR1 is SGHRS and CDR2 is YFSETQ. Trimming at V came to 6 bases and at J to 7 bases, leaving 21 bases not matched to a gene. The CDR3 DNA sequence: TGCGCCAGCACCCCCCCCGGGACTAGCGGCGGACCTACGTCGGAGCAGTACTTC. Protein product: CASTPPGTSGGPTSEQYF.

This clone was detected a few times. This chain connects TRBV5-1 to TRBJ1-1, with TRBD1 matching over 7 bases. Germline V gene data show CDR1 as SGHRS and CDR2 as YFSETQ. After removal of 4 bases from V and 3 bases from J, the junction contained 9 bases not matched to a gene. CDR3 length equals 15 residues. The CDR3 spells CASSATGWGDTEAFF. DNA for the CDR3: TGCGCCAGCAGCGCGACAGGGTGGGGAGACACTGAAGCTTTCTTT.

This clone was found a few times. V usage is TRBV7-9 and J usage is TRBJ2-2; 7 bases align to TRBD1. This CDR3 has 16 residues. With V trimmed by 5 bases and J by 1 base, 7 bases remained unmatched. Per the germline V gene, CDR1 is SEHNR and CDR2 is FQNEAQ (reference sequence). The CDR3 here is CASSLMTGQNTGELFF. CDR3 in DNA: TGTGCCAGCAGCCTAATGACAGGGCAGAACACCGGGGAGCTGTTTTTT.

The chain couples TRBV7-9 to TRBJ2-7; D is perhaps TRBD2 (5 bases). This CDR3 spans 14 amino acids. Trimming removed 5 bases at V and 0 bases at J, with 11 bases between. The germline gives CDR1 SEHNR, CDR2 FQNEAQ (reference sequence). The CDR3 DNA reads as TGTGCCAGCAGCCCAGGACTCGTCTCCTACGAGCAGTACTTC. Protein product: CASSPGLVSYEQYF.

The chain has TRBV9 and TRBJ2-2; D gene uncertain. Germline V gives CDR1 SGDLS, CDR2 YYNGEE. The CDR3 runs to 15 residues. The germline V and J ends were trimmed by 0 bases and 1 base, with 7 bases remaining between them. In nucleotides, the CDR3 is TGTGCCAGCAGCGTAGGTCCCCAGAACACCGGGGAGCTGTTTTTT. It codes for CASSVGPQNTGELFF.

Here the CDR3 DNA reads TGTGCCTGGAACGTAGAAGCGAACACTGAAGCTTTCTTT. This sequence encodes CAWNVEANTEAFF. The rearrangement joins TRBV30 to TRBJ1-1; D is ambiguous. CDR1 is GTSNPN, CDR2 SVGIG, per germline (reference sequence). The V end was cut by 4 bases, the J end by 1 base, with 10 bases between. The CDR3 is made up of 13 amino acids.

The chain is built from TRBV30 and TRBJ1-4; 9 bases map to TRBD1. The junction had 0 bases not matched to a gene; V was cut back by 5 bases and J by 5 bases. This CDR3 contains 12 residues. Germline assignment: CDR1 GTSNPN and CDR2 SVGIG (reference sequence). The CDR3 DNA is TGTGCCTGGGACAGGGGGAATGAAAAACTGTTTTTT. Residues: CAWDRGNEKLFF.

CDR3 nucleotides: TGTGCCTGGAGTGTCCCCTATGCGGAAGAGACCCAGTACTTC. Its protein is CAWSVPYAEETQYF. The chain combines TRBV30 with TRBJ2-5; the D is unclear. Germline V gene sequence: CDR1 GTSNPN, CDR2 SVGIG (reference sequence). The CDR3 has 14 residues. Deletions cut 0 bases from V and 3 bases from J, with 11 bases between.

The chain joins TRBV7-3 to TRBJ1-1, with D possibly matching TRBD1 (6 bases). The CDR3 has 14 residues. Germline CDR1 is SGHTA and CDR2 is FQGTGA. Trimming removed 3 bases at V and 3 bases at J, with 11 bases between. The CDR3 DNA follows: TGTGCCAGCAGCTTTACAGGGACGGACACTGAAGCTTTCTTT. As protein: CASSFTGTDTEAFF.

The chain is built from TRBV7-3 and TRBJ1-3, with a possible D match to TRBD1 (5 bases). Trimming took 5 bases from V and 0 from J, leaving 14 bases between them. This CDR3 spans 16 amino acids. Germline CDR1 is SGHTA and CDR2 is FQGTGA. In DNA form, the CDR3 reads TGTGCCAGCAGCCGCTCCGCAGGGCCCTCTGGAAACACCATATATTTT. Amino acid sequence: CASSRSAGPSGNTIYF. Full variable domain (rest looked up from reference TRBV7-3 and TRBJ1-3): GAGVSQTPSNKVTEKGKYVELRCDPISGHTALYWYRQSLGQGPEFLIYFQGTGAADDSGLPNDRFFAVRPEGSVSTLKIQRTERGDSAVYLCASSRSAGPSGNTIYFGEGSWLTVV.

This clone was counted only a few times. J is TRBJ2-1 and V is TRBV9; 14 bases agree with TRBD2. The CDR3 totals 17 residues. Germline V gene sequence: CDR1 SGDLS, CDR2 YYNGEE. V shed 3 bases and J 7 bases; nucleotides not matched to a gene: 9. The CDR3 is CASSGGTSGSQNNEQFF. CDR3 nucleotides: TGTGCCAGCAGCGGAGGGACTAGCGGGAGCCAGAATAATGAGCAGTTCTTC.

The J gene is TRBJ2-6, the V gene TRBV25-1, with D tentatively TRBD1 (5 bases). The germline V gene has CDR1 MGHDK and CDR2 SYGVNS. This CDR3 has 15 amino acids. The ends were cut back, 7 bases at V and 0 bases at J, with 10 bases in the middle. DNA of the CDR3: TGTGCCAGCACTCCAGGGTTCTCTGGGGCCAACGTCCTGACTTTC. It codes for CASTPGFSGANVLTF.

This clone was observed a few times. The J gene is TRBJ2-1, the V gene TRBV5-4, with TRBD1 matching over 11 bases. The germline V gene has CDR1 SGHNT and CDR2 YYREEE (reference sequence). J gave up 8 bases and V 1 base, and 5 bases lay outside the gene matches. The CDR3 runs 15 residues. In nucleotides, the CDR3 is TGTGCCAGCAGCTTGCCCGGACAGGGGGCCTATGAGCAGTTCTTC. It specifies CASSLPGQGAYEQFF.

In its sample, this clone was seen a few times. The chain links TRBV28 to TRBJ2-7; TRBD2 aligns across 8 bases. The germline CDR1 and CDR2 sequences are MDHEN and SYDVKM. Losses at the gene ends were 7 bases for V and 5 bases for J; bases not matched to a gene: 13. The CDR3 runs 15 residues. CDR3 region: CASNSGAGGKNEQYF. DNA for the CDR3: TGTGCCAGCAACTCCGGGGCGGGGGGCAAGAACGAGCAGTACTTC.

J is TRBJ2-3 and V is TRBV18; 11 positions agree with TRBD1. The germline CDR1 and CDR2 sequences are KGHSH and LQKENI. The trim removed 8 bases at V and 2 bases at J, leaving 6 bases unmatched. The CDR3 has 15 amino acids. Written as DNA, the CDR3 is TGTGCCAGCCAAGGACAGGGGGCTTTCACAGATACGCAGTATTTT. The encoded protein is CASQGQGAFTDTQYF. The entire variable domain, with the rest obtained from reference TRBV18 and TRBJ2-3, is as follows: NAGVMQNPRHLVRRRGQEARLRCSPMKGHSHVYWYRQLPEEGLKFMVYLQKENIIDESGMPKERFSAEFPKEGPSILRIQQVVRGDSAAYFCASQGQGAFTDTQYFGPGTRLTVL.

V is TRBV6-5 and J is TRBJ2-5, with 14 bases lining up with TRBD2. In germline, CDR1 is MNHEY, CDR2 SVGAGI. The CDR3 covers 13 residues. V lost 10 bases and J lost 5; bases outside the gene matches: 3. CDR3 residues: CATGTSGSETQYF. CDR3 in DNA: TGTGCCACAGGGACTAGCGGGAGTGAGACCCAGTACTTC.

This clone came up once. The J gene is TRBJ1-1, the V gene TRBV6-1, with 8 nucleotides matching TRBD1. In germline, CDR1 is MNHNS, CDR2 SASEGT. J was trimmed by 10 bases and V by 4 bases; bases with no gene match: 8. The CDR3 length is 13 residues. DNA for the CDR3: TGTGCCAGCAGTGTGACAGGGGATTATGGAGCTTTCTTT. Translating it yields CASSVTGDYGAFF.